One and the same sample provided the 28 T cell receptor beta chains below, sequenced in a study of CD8 T cells in Susac syndrome. Random hexamers served to reverse transcribe roughly 0.45 to 1 ug RNA. TCRdb re-derived calls from the immunoSEQ multiplex PCR reads in MiXCR, one entry per CDR3 protein. Of some 260,000 distinct CDR3 sequences in the sample, 80% to 90% were seen once. Sequenced sample: CD8+ T cells from PBMCs. The receptor set was obtained from a human donor with multiple sclerosis.

The chain employs TRBV10-1 and TRBJ1-5; TRBD1 matches 7 bases. The CDR3 runs to 12 residues. V dropped 9 bases and J dropped 6; count of bases not matched to a gene: 5. CDR1 is WNHNN, CDR2 SYGVQD, per germline (reference sequence). As DNA, the CDR3 is TGCGCCAGGACGTCAGGGGGTCAGCCCCAGCATTTT. Translation: CARTSGGQPQHF.

The CDR3 is CATSDFEGGTQYF. DNA of the CDR3: TGTGCCACCAGTGATTTTGAAGGGGGTACGCAGTATTTT. The chain links TRBV24-1 to TRBJ2-3, with TRBD1 as a possible D gene (6 bases). The CDR3 contains 13 residues. The V end lost 1 base, the J end lost 8 bases, and 9 bases lay between the germline ends. CDR1 is KGHDR, CDR2 SFDVKD, per germline.

V is TRBV6-4 and J is TRBJ2-3; 8 bases fit TRBD2. With V trimmed by 4 bases and J by 2 bases, 2 bases remained unmatched. CDR1 and CDR2 from the germline V gene are MRHNA and SNTAGT. The CDR3 contains 14 residues. CDR3 in amino acids: CASSVAGSTDTQYF. For the CDR3, the DNA is TGTGCCAGCAGTGTAGCGGGATCCACAGATACGCAGTATTTT.

This clonotype was counted a single time. J is TRBJ2-1 and V is TRBV27; D call uncertain. V lost 5 bases, J lost 4 bases, and 15 bases lay in between. The CDR3 has 15 residues. CDR1 and CDR2 (germline): MNHEY, SMNVEV (reference sequence). The DNA of the CDR3 is TGTGCCAGCAGTCCCGGAATGGCCGGTTACAATGAGCAGTTCTTC. This gives the protein CASSPGMAGYNEQFF.

The table lists this clonotype with a few counts. The V gene is TRBV9, the J gene TRBJ2-1, with 9 nucleotides matching TRBD2. The CDR3 sequence is 12 residues long. V lost 5 bases, J lost 7 bases, and 1 base stayed unmatched. Germline CDR1 SGDLS, CDR2 YYNGEE. The CDR3, as DNA: TGTGCCAGCAGGGGACTAGCAAATGAGCAGTTCTTC. It is translated as CASRGLANEQFF.

This clonotype was observed a single time. The genes are TRBV6-5 and TRBJ1-2; 8 bases align to TRBD1. V trimming: 0 bases; J trimming: 3 bases; junction bases outside the gene matches: 6. In germline, CDR1 is MNHEY, CDR2 SVGAGI. This CDR3 has 16 amino acids. In DNA form, the CDR3 reads TGTGCCAGCAGTTACTCCGTGGGACAGGTATACTATGGCTACACCTTC. Translation gives CASSYSVGQVYYGYTF.

The chain recombines TRBV7-9 with TRBJ2-2; D is unresolved. This CDR3 has 18 amino acids. The V gene's germline CDR1 is SEHNR and CDR2 FQNEAQ (reference sequence). The V and J ends lost 5 bases and 0 bases respectively, with 19 bases between them. The chain's CDR3 is CASSLRSDPLANTGELFF. CDR3 in DNA: TGTGCCAGCAGCCTTAGGAGTGACCCCCTAGCGAACACCGGGGAGCTGTTTTTT.

The gene calls are TRBV23-1 and TRBJ1-2, with unresolved D. TRBV23-1 is treated as an ORF (open reading frame) with a function not yet certain. V was clipped by 2 bases and J by 2 bases, with 15 bases between them. The CDR3 is 16 residues long. The CDR3 reads CASSQPWRRGNYGYTF. In nucleotides, the CDR3 is TGCGCCAGCAGTCAACCGTGGCGGAGAGGGAACTATGGCTACACCTTC.

This clonotype is a singleton in its sample. This sequence joins TRBV4-1 and TRBJ2-1; 8 bases align to TRBD2. V shed 1 base, J shed 1 base, and the junction held 3 bases outside the gene matches. The CDR3 is made up of 16 amino acids. Germline values: CDR1 MGHRA, CDR2 YSYEKL. This CDR3 reads CASSQAAGESYNEQFF. CDR3 sequence (DNA): TGCGCCAGCAGCCAAGCAGCGGGAGAGTCCTACAATGAGCAGTTCTTC.

V and J are TRBV3-1 and TRBJ1-1, with unresolved D. Trimming shortened V by 0 bases and J by 3 bases, and 14 bases separated the two germline ends. Germline lookup yields CDR1 LGHDT and CDR2 YNNKEL (reference sequence). The length of the CDR3 is 16 residues. CDR3 amino acids: CASSQEGGMLDTEAFF. CDR3 DNA: TGTGCCAGCAGCCAAGAAGGTGGGATGTTAGACACTGAAGCTTTCTTT.

V and J are TRBV7-9 and TRBJ2-1; TRBD2 matches 7 bases. CDR1 is SEHNR and CDR2 is FQNEAQ in the germline V gene (reference sequence). V shed 0 bases and J 10 bases; nucleotides not matched to a gene: 6. This CDR3 is 14 amino acids long. CDR3 region: CASSLALRESEQFF. The CDR3 DNA follows: TGTGCCAGCAGCTTAGCGTTGCGGGAGAGCGAGCAGTTCTTC.

This clonotype came up a few times. The CDR3 bases are TGTGCCAGCAGTTATGGGACAGATACGCAGTATTTT. It yields the protein CASSYGTDTQYF. The genes are TRBV27 and TRBJ2-3; no definite D call. The germline CDR1 and CDR2 sequences are MNHEY and SMNVEV (reference sequence). The CDR3 consists of 12 residues. The germline V and J ends were trimmed by 4 bases and 3 bases, with 5 bases remaining between them.

The rearrangement uses TRBV5-4 and TRBJ1-1; no clear D gene. CDR3 length: 15 amino acids. V was shortened by 2 bases and J by 0 bases, with 11 bases between the two germline ends. Germline V gives CDR1 SGHNT, CDR2 YYREEE (reference sequence). CDR3 protein: CASSLPAYLNTEAFF. In DNA form, the CDR3 reads TGTGCCAGCAGCTTACCAGCTTATTTGAACACTGAAGCTTTCTTT.

The chain couples TRBV9 to TRBJ2-7, with 11 positions matching TRBD2. The trim removed 5 bases at V and 4 bases at J, leaving 8 bases unmatched. The CDR3 length is 15 residues. The germline CDR1 and CDR2 sequences are SGDLS and YYNGEE. The CDR3 nucleotides read TGTGCCAGCAGTCCGGCTGGGACTAGCGGATACGAGCAGTACTTC. This sequence encodes CASSPAGTSGYEQYF.

V usage is TRBV3-1 and J usage is TRBJ2-5, with D possibly matching TRBD2 (5 bases). This CDR3 is built from 14 residues. V was trimmed by 4 bases and J by 2 bases, leaving 11 bases between them. Germline CDR1 and CDR2: LGHDT and YNNKEL (reference sequence). The CDR3 spells CASSPRRIQETQYF. The CDR3 DNA reads as TGTGCCAGCAGCCCACGGAGGATTCAAGAGACCCAGTACTTC.

As DNA, the CDR3 is TGTGCCAGTAGCCGACAGGGGGCCTCAGATACGCAGTATTTT. It encodes CASSRQGASDTQYF. The chain combines TRBV19 with TRBJ2-3; 10 nucleotides align to TRBD1. From germline, CDR1 is LNHDA and CDR2 SQIVND (reference sequence). The CDR3 is 14 amino acids. Unmatched junction bases numbered 4, after V lost 6 bases and J lost 4 bases.

The CDR3 coding sequence is TGTGCCATCAGTGAGTCCCTGAGCGGGCGGGAACGTTATGGCTACACCTTC. Encoded protein: CAISESLSGRERYGYTF. The chain joins TRBV10-3 to TRBJ1-2; D unresolved. The CDR3 covers 17 residues. From germline, CDR1 is ENHRY and CDR2 SYGVKD. Trimming took 0 bases from V and 5 from J, leaving 19 bases between them.

V usage is TRBV27 and J usage is TRBJ2-1; 7 positions match TRBD2. The CDR3 contains 16 residues. V lost 6 bases, J lost 4 bases, and 12 bases stayed unmatched. Germline V gene lookup returns CDR1 MNHEY and CDR2 SMNVEV (reference sequence). CDR3 region: CASSPVLAEVYNEQFF. The CDR3 coding sequence is TGTGCCAGCAGCCCAGTGCTAGCGGAGGTGTACAATGAGCAGTTCTTC.

J is TRBJ2-1 and V is TRBV29-1; TRBD1 might be the D (6 bases). Germline CDR1 reads SQVTM; CDR2 reads ANQGSEA. The ends were cut back, 3 bases at V and 1 base at J, with 10 bases in the middle. CDR3 length: 14 residues. The CDR3, as DNA: TGCAGCGTTGATCCCAGGGGATCCTACAATGAGCAGTTCTTC. Amino acids: CSVDPRGSYNEQFF.

J is TRBJ2-2 and V is TRBV6-5; no clear D gene. Germline V gives CDR1 MNHEY, CDR2 SVGAGI. The CDR3 totals 13 residues. Trimming took off 2 bases at V and 8 bases at J, with 9 bases between the two ends. CDR3 sequence: CASSYISGGELFF. Here the CDR3 DNA reads TGTGCCAGCAGTTACATCTCCGGGGGGGAGCTGTTTTTT.

CDR3 sequence: CATSVAGSDEQYF. CDR3 nucleotide sequence: TGTGCCACCAGCGTAGCGGGAAGTGACGAGCAGTACTTC. The rearrangement links TRBV15 to TRBJ2-7, with 8 positions matching TRBD2. The CDR3 has 13 residues. With 5 bases clipped from V and 5 bases from J, the junction kept 5 bases outside the gene matches. The germline V gene has CDR1 LNHNV and CDR2 YYDKDF (reference sequence).

The J gene is TRBJ2-5, the V gene TRBV3-1, with a tentative D call TRBD2 (5 bases). V lost 4 bases and J 2 bases, leaving 17 bases between the germline ends. The CDR3 loop spans 16 amino acids. CDR1 and CDR2 from the germline V gene are LGHDT and YNNKEL (reference sequence). CDR3 DNA: TGTGCCAGCAGCCCCCTCGAGCGGACGGGACAAGAGACCCAGTACTTC. This codes for CASSPLERTGQETQYF.

The J gene is TRBJ2-5, the V gene TRBV10-3; D call uncertain. This CDR3 region has 13 residues. With 7 bases removed from V and 5 bases from J, the gap between germline ends came to 14 bases. Germline V CDR1 and CDR2: ENHRY, SYGVKD. The CDR3 DNA follows: TGTGCCATCAAGAGCGAACAACGGGAGACCCAGTACTTC. This translates into CAIKSEQRETQYF.

The sample holds one count of this clonotype. The CDR3 protein is CASSDDSGANVLTF. In nucleotides, the CDR3 is TGCGCCAGCAGTGATGACTCTGGGGCCAACGTCCTGACTTTC. The chain combines TRBV10-1 with TRBJ2-6, with no clear D. This CDR3 contains 14 residues. CDR1 and CDR2 from the germline V gene are WNHNN and SYGVQD (reference sequence). Trimming left V 3 bases short and J 0 bases short, with 3 bases between.

The chain uses TRBV20-1 and TRBJ1-4; D call uncertain. Looked up from germline, CDR1 is DFQATT and CDR2 is SNEGSKA (reference sequence). The V end lost 0 bases, the J end lost 3 bases, and 11 bases lay between the germline ends. The CDR3 is 15 residues long. CDR3 nucleotide sequence: TGCAGTGCTAGAGATCACACAAGTTCTAATGAAAAACTGTTTTTT. Translation: CSARDHTSSNEKLFF.

The chain combines TRBV27 with TRBJ1-1; no clear D gene. The V end lost 6 bases, the J end lost 4 bases, and 12 bases lay between the germline ends. The germline V gene has CDR1 MNHEY and CDR2 SMNVEV (reference sequence). There are 13 residues in the CDR3. The CDR3 sequence is CASSLVRTTEAFF. The DNA for the CDR3 is TGTGCCAGCAGCCTGGTAAGGACCACTGAAGCTTTCTTT.

V and J are TRBV27 and TRBJ2-1; the D is unclear. Germline V gene sequence: CDR1 MNHEY, CDR2 SMNVEV (reference sequence). This CDR3 region has 11 residues. V was trimmed by 5 bases and J by 6 bases, leaving 5 bases between them. CDR3 residues: CASSVLNEQFF. The CDR3, as DNA: TGTGCCAGCAGTGTTCTCAATGAGCAGTTCTTC.

The chain employs TRBV9 and TRBJ1-2, with D unclear. CDR1 is SGDLS, CDR2 YYNGEE, per germline. The germline V and J ends were trimmed by 2 bases and 8 bases, with 10 bases remaining between them. This CDR3 is 12 amino acids long. This CDR3 reads CASSVGYQGYTF. In nucleotides, the CDR3 is TGTGCCAGCAGCGTGGGATATCAGGGCTACACCTTC. Combining the CDR3 with reference TRBV9 and TRBJ1-2 gives the whole variable domain DSGVTQTPKHLITATGQRVTLRCSPRSGDLSVYWYQQSLDQGLQFLIQYYNGEERAKGNILERFSAQQFPDLHSELNLSSLELGDSALYFCASSVGYQGYTFGSGTRLTVV.